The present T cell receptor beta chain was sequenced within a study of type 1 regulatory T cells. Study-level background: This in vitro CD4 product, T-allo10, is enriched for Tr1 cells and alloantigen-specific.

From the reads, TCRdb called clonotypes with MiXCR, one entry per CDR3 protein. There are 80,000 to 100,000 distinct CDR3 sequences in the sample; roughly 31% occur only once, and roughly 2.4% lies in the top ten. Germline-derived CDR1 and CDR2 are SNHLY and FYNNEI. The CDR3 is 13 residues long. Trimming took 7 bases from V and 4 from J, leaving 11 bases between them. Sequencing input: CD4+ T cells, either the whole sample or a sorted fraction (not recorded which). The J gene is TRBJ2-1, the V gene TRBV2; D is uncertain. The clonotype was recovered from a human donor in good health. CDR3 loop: CASINRIYNEQFF. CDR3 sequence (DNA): TGTGCCAGCATAAATCGGATTTACAATGAGCAGTTCTTC.